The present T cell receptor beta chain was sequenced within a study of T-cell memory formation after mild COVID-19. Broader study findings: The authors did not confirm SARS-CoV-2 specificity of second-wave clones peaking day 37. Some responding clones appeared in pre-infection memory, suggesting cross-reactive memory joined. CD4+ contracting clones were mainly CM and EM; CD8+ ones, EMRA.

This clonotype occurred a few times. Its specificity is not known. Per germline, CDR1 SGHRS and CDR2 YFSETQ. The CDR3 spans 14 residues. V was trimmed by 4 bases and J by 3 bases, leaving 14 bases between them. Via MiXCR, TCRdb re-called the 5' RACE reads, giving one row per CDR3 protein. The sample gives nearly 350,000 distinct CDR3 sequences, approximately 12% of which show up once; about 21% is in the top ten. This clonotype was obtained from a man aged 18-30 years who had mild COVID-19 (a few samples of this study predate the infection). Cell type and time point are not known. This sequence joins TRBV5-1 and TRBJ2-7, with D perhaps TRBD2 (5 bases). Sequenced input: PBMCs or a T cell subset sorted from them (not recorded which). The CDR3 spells CASSGDRLLYEQYF. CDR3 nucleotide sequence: TGCGCCAGCAGCGGTGACCGACTACTCTACGAGCAGTACTTC.